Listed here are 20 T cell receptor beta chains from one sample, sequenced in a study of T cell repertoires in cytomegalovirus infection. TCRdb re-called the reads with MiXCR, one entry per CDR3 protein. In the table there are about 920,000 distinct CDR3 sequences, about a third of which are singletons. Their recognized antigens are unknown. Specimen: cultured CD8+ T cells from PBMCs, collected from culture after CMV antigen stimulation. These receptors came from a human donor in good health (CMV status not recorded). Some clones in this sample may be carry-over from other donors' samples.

The CDR3: CASSLRGAGSNEQFF. CDR3 bases: TGTGCCAGCAGTCTAAGGGGCGCGGGAAGCAATGAGCAGTTCTTC. The chain links TRBV28 to TRBJ2-1, with D maybe TRBD2 (6 bases). Trimming pared 5 bases from V and 6 bases from J, leaving 17 bases between. This CDR3 is 15 amino acids long. From germline, CDR1 is MDHEN and CDR2 SYDVKM.

The CDR3 nucleotides are TGTGCCAGCAGTTACTCTTCTTCGATTGACAGGAACACTGAAGCTTTCTTT. As protein: CASSYSSSIDRNTEAFF. This rearrangement joins TRBV6-8 to TRBJ1-1, with a possible D match to TRBD1 (5 bases). Germline CDR1 is MNHGY and CDR2 is SAAAGT. The CDR3 contains 17 residues. Between the trimmed V and J ends, which lost 0 bases and 1 base, there was a span of 15 bases.

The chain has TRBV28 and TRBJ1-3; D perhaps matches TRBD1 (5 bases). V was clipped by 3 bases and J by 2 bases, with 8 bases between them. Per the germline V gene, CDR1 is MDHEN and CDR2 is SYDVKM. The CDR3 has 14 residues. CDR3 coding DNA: TGTGCCAGCAGTTTGCCGGGGCCTGGAAACACCATATATTTT. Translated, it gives CASSLPGPGNTIYF.

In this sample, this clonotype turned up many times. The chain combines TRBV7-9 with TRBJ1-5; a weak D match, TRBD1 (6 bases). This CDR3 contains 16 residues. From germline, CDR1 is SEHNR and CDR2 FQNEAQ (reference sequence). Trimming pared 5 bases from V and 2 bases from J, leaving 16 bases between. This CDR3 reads CASSDGTNGGNQPQHF. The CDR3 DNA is TGTGCCAGCAGCGACGGGACAAATGGAGGCAATCAGCCCCAGCATTTT.

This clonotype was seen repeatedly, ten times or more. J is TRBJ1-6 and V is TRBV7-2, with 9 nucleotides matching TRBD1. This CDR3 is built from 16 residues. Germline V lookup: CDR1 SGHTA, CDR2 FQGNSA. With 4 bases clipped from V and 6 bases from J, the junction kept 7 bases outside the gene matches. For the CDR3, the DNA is TGTGCCAGCAGCTCCGGGACAGGGTTTACTAATTCACCCCTCCACTTT. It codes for CASSSGTGFTNSPLHF.

The chain's CDR3 is CASKGQIEAFF. Written as DNA, the CDR3 is TGTGCCAGCAAAGGACAGATCGAAGCTTTCTTT. The chain carries TRBV2 and TRBJ1-1, with D possibly being TRBD1 (6 bases). V lost 7 bases to trimming and J lost 8 bases, with 11 bases between them. The CDR3 runs to 11 residues. CDR1 and CDR2 (germline): SNHLY, FYNNEI.

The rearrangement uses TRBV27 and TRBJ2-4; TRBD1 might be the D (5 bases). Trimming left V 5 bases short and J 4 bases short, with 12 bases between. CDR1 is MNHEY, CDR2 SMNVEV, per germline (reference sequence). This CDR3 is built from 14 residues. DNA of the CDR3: TGTGCCAGCAGTACCTGGACAAGAAAAAACATTCAGTACTTC. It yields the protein CASSTWTRKNIQYF.

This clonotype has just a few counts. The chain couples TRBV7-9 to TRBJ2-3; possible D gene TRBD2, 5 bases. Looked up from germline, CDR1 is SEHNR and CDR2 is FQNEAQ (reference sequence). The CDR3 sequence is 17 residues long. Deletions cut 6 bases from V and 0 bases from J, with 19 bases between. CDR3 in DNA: TGTGCCAGCAGTTTCCGTGAGGGCTATCCTAGCACAGATACGCAGTATTTT. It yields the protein CASSFREGYPSTDTQYF.

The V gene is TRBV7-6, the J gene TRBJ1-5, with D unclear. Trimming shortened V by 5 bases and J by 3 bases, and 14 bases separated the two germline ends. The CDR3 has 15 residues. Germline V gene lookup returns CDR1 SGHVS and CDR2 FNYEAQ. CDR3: CASSPGLTFNQPQHF. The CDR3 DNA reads TGTGCCAGCAGCCCCGGACTGACTTTCAATCAGCCCCAGCATTTT.

The CDR3: CASSRDFATDTQYF. CDR3 coding DNA: TGTGCCAGCAGCAGGGACTTTGCCACAGATACGCAGTATTTT. The chain is built from TRBV6-8 and TRBJ2-3; a possible D gene is TRBD2 (6 bases). CDR3 length: 14 residues. Germline V lookup: CDR1 MNHGY, CDR2 SAAAGT. Trimming removed 6 bases from V and 2 bases from J, with 12 bases in between.

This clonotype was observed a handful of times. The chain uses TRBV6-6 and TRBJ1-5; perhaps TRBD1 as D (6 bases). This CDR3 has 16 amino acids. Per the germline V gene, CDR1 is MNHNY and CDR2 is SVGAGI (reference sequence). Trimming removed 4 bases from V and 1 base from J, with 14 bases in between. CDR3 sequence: CASSLNVDRSNQPQHF. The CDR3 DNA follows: TGTGCCAGCAGTTTAAACGTGGACAGAAGCAATCAGCCCCAGCATTTT.

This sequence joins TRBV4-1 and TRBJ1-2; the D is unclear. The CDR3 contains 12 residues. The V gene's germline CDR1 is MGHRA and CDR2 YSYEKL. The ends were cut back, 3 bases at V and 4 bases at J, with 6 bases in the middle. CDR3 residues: CASSHDFYGYTF. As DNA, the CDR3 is TGCGCCAGCAGCCATGACTTCTATGGCTACACCTTC.

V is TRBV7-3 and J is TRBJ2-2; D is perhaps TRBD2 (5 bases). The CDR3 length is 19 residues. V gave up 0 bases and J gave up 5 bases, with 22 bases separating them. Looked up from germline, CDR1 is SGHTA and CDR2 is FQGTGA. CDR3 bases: TGTGCCAGCAGCTTAACAGTTATCGTAGATGGGCGCGGGACCGGGGAGCTGTTTTTT. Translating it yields CASSLTVIVDGRGTGELFF.

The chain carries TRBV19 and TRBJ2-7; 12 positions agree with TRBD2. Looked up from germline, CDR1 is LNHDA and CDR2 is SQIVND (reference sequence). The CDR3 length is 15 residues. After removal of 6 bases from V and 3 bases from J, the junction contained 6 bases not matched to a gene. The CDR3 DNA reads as TGTGCCAGTAGCTTTACTAGCGGGGGGAACTACGAGCAGTACTTC. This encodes CASSFTSGGNYEQYF.

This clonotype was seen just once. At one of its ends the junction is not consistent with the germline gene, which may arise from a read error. The chain's CDR3 is CVSSMSMWQTEAFF. The CDR3 region has the DNA TGTGTCAGCAGTATGAGTATGTGGCAGACTGAAGCTTTCTTT. The chain employs TRBV6-5 and TRBJ1-1, with no clear D. CDR1 is MNHEY and CDR2 is SVGAGI in the germline V gene. The CDR3 is 14 residues long.

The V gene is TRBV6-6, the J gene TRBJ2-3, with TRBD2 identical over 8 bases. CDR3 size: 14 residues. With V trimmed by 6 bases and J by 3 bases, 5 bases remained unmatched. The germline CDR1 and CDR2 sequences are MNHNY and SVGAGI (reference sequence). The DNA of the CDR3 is TGTGCCAGCAGCACGGGGGGGCGGACAGATACGCAGTATTTT. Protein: CASSTGGRTDTQYF.

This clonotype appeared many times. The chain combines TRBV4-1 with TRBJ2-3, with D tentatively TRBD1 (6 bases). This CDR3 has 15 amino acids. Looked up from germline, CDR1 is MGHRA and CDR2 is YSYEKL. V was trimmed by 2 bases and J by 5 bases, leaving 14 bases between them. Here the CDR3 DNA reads TGCGCCAGCAGCCAACCGGCATCAGGGGTAGATACGCAGTATTTT. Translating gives CASSQPASGVDTQYF.

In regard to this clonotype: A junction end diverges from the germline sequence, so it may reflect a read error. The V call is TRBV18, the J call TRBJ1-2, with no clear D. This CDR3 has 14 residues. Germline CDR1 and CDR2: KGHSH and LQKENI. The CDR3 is CTSSPPLGPDGYTF. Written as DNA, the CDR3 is TGTACCAGCTCACCGCCCCTAGGGCCTGATGGCTACACCTTC.

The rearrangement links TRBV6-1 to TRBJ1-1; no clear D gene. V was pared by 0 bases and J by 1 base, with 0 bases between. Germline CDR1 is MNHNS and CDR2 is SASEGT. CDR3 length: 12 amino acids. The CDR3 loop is CASSEANTEAFF. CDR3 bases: TGTGCCAGCAGTGAAGCGAACACTGAAGCTTTCTTT.

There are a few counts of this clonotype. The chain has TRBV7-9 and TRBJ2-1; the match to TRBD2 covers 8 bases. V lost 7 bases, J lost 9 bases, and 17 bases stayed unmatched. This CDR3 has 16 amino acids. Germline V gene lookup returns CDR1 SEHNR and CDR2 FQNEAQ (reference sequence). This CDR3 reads CASTPGDGGAWGEQFF. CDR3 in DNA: TGTGCCAGCACTCCTGGGGACGGGGGGGCCTGGGGTGAGCAGTTCTTC.